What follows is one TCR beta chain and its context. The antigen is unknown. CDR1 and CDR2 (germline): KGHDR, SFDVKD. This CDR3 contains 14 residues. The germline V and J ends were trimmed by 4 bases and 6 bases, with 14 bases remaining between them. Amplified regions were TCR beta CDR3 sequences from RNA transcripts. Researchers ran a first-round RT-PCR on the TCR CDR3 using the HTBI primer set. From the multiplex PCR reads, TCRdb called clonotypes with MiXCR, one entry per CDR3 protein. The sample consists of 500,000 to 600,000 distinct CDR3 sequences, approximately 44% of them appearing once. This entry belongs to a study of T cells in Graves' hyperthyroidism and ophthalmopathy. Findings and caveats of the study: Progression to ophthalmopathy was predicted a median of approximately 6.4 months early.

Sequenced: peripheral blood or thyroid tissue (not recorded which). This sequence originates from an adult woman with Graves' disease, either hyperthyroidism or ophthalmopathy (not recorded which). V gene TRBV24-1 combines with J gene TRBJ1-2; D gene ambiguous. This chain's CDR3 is CATSENAGGHGYTF. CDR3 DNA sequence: TGTGCCACCAGTGAGAATGCGGGAGGTCATGGCTACACCTTC.